The T cell receptor beta chain described here comes from a study of blood T cell repertoires in COVID-19. TCRdb's table, derived via immunoSEQ multiplex PCR, lists solely in-frame clones and lacks some. Of roughly 300,000 clones in the sample, around 83% were seen once. Trimming stripped 6 bases from V and 0 bases from J, with 8 bases between. Per germline, CDR1 ENHRY and CDR2 SYGVKD. The length of the CDR3 is 13 residues. The sample consisted of peripheral blood. This receptor was taken from a woman in her forties or fifties with acute or convalescent COVID-19. V and J are TRBV10-3 and TRBJ1-1, with D possibly being TRBD1 (6 bases). CDR3 nucleotides: TGTGCCATCAGGAACAGGGTGAACACTGAAGCTTTCTTT. This translates into CAIRNRVNTEAFF.